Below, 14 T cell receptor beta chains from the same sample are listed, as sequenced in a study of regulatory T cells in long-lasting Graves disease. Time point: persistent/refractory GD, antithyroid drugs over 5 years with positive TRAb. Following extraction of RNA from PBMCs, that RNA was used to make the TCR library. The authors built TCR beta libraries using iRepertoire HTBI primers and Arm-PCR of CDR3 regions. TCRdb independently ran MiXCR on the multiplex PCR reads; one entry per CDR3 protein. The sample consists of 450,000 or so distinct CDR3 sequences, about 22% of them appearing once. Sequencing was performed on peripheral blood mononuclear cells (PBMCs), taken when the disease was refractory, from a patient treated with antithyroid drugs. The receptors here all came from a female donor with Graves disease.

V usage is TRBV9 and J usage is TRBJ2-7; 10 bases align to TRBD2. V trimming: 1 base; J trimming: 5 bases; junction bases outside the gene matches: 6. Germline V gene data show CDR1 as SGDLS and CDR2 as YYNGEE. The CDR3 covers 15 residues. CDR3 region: CASSVRLAGENEQYF. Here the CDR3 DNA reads TGTGCCAGCAGCGTACGGCTAGCGGGAGAAAACGAGCAGTACTTC.

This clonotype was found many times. In DNA, the CDR3 is TGTGCCAGCAGCTTCGTGGCAGGAAACTCCTACGAGCAGTACTTC. It codes for CASSFVAGNSYEQYF. V usage is TRBV11-2 and J usage is TRBJ2-7; D remains ambiguous. This CDR3 is built from 15 residues. V lost 3 bases and J 0 bases, leaving 12 bases between the germline ends. Germline V lookup: CDR1 SGHAT, CDR2 FQNNGV.

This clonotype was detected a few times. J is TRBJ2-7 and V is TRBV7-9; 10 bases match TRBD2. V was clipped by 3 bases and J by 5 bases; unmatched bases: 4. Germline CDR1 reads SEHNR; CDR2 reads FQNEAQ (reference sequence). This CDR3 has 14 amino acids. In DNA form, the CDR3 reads TGTGCCAGCAGCTTCTCACTAGCGGGGAACGAGCAGTACTTC. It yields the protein CASSFSLAGNEQYF. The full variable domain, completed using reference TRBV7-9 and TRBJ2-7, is DTGVSQNPRHKITKRGQNVTFRCDPISEHNRLYWYRQTLGQGPEFLTYFQNEAQLEKSRLLSDRFSAERPKGSFSTLEIQRTEQGDSAMYLCASSFSLAGNEQYFGPGTRLTVT.

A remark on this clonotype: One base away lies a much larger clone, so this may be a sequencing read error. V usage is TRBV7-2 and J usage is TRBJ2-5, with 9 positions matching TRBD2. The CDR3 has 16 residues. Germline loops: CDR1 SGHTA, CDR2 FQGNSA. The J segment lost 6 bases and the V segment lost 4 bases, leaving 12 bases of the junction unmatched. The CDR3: CASSCTGGGGVKTQYF. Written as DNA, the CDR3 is TGTGCCAGCAGCTGTACGGGCGGGGGGGGAGTAAAGACCCAGTACTTC.

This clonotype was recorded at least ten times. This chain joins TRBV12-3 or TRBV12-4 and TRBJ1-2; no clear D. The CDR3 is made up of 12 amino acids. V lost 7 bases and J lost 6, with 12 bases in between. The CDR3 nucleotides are TGTGCCAGCACTCCTGGGGTGGATGGCTACACCTTC. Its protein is CASTPGVDGYTF.

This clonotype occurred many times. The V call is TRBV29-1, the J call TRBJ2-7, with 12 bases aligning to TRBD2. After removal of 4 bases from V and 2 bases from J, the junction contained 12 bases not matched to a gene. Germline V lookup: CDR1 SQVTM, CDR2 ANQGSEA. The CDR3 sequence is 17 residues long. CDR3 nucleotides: TGCAGCGTTGTTCTCCTAGCGGGAGGGCAGCTACCCTACGAGCAGTACTTC. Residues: CSVVLLAGGQLPYEQYF.

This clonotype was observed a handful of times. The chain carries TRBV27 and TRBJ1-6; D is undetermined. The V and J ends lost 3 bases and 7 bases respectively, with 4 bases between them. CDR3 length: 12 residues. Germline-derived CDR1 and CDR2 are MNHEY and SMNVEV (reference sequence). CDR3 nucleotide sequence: TGTGCCAGCAGTTTCACCAATTCACCCCTCCACTTT. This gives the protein CASSFTNSPLHF.

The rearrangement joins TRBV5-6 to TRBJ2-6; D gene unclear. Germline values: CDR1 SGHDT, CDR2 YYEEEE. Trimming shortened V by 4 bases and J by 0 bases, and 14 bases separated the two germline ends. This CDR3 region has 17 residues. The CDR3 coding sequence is TGTGCCAGCAGCACCCGGTCCTTAACCTCTGGGGCCAACGTCCTGACTTTC. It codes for CASSTRSLTSGANVLTF.

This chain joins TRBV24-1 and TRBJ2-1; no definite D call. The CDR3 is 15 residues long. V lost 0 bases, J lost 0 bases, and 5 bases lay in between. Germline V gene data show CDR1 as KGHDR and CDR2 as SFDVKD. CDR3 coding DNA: TGTGCCACCAGTGATTTGAGGAGCTCCTACAATGAGCAGTTCTTC. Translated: CATSDLRSSYNEQFF.

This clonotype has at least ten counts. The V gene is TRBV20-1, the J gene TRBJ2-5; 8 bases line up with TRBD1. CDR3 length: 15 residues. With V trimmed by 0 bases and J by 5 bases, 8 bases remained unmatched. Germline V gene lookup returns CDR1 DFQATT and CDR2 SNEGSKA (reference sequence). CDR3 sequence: CSARDPGQVAETQYF. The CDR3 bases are TGCAGTGCTAGAGATCCGGGACAGGTGGCGGAGACCCAGTACTTC.

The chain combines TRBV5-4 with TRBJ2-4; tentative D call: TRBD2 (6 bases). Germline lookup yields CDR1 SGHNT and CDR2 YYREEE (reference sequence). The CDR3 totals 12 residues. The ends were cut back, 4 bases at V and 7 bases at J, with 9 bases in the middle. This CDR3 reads CASSPGENIQYF. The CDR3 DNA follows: TGTGCCAGCAGCCCGGGGGAGAACATTCAGTACTTC.

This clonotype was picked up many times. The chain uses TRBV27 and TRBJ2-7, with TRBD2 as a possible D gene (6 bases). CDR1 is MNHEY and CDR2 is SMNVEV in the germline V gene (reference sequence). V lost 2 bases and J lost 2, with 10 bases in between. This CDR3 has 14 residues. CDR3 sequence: CASSLRGSPYEQYF. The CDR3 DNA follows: TGTGCCAGCAGTTTACGGGGGTCCCCCTACGAGCAGTACTTC.

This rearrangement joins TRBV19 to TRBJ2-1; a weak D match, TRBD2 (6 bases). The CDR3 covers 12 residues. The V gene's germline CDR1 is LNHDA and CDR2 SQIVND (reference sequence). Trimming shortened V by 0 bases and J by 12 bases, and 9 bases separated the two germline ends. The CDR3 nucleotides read TGTGCCAGTAGTATAGATCGGGAGTCGCAGTTCTTC. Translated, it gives CASSIDRESQFF.

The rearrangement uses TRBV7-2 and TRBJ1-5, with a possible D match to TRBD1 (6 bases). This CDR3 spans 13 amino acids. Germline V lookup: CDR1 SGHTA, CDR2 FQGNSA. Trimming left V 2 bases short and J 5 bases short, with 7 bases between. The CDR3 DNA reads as TGTGCCAGCAGCTTACACAGGGATCAGCCCCAGCATTTT. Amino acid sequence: CASSLHRDQPQHF.